This TCR beta chain was observed in a study of blood T cell repertoires in COVID-19. From germline, CDR1 is LGHDT and CDR2 YNNKEL (reference sequence). V lost 0 bases and J lost 6, with 5 bases in between. CDR3 length equals 12 residues. The authors' processing: Reference gene primer amplification gave estimated nucleated cell counts. Generated by immunoSEQ multiplex PCR, the TCRdb table keeps only in-frame clones and is missing some. V and J calls plus clone size are reproduced from that table; the DNA served to infer D and trimming. The data hold 80,000 to 100,000 clones, with about 86% observed a single time.

This TCR was sampled from a woman older than 75 in a cohort sampled during active or convalescent COVID-19. The specimen sequenced was peripheral blood. The J gene is TRBJ2-5, the V gene TRBV3-1 (or the pseudogene TRBV3-2); no firm D call. CDR3 sequence: CASSQDTKTQYF. CDR3 bases: TGTGCCAGCAGCCAAGATACTAAGACCCAGTACTTC.